Sequencing of this T cell receptor beta chain was carried out in a study of blood T cell repertoires in COVID-19. At the level of the study: The study drew acute and convalescent COVID-19 samples from the United States, Italy and Spain.

Germline-derived CDR1 and CDR2 are ENHRY and SYGVKD. This CDR3 region has 15 residues. Trimming stripped 1 base from V and 4 bases from J, with 14 bases between. Per the study methods: Nucleated cell counts were estimated from reference gene primer amplification. Some clones are missing from TCRdb's copy, which holds only in-frame ones; the method was immunoSEQ multiplex PCR. The D gene and trimming were derived from the DNA, and the V and J assignments and clone size from that table. This sample has about 160,000 clones, with approximately 84% found just once. Sequencing was performed on peripheral blood. This chain joins TRBV10-3 and TRBJ2-7; a possible D gene is TRBD2 (7 bases). This sequence was found in a man aged 40-50 years with acute or convalescent COVID-19. The CDR3 DNA sequence: TGTGCCATCAGTGAGTTGAAGGGGGGGATTTACGAGCAGTACTTC. Its translation is CAISELKGGIYEQYF.